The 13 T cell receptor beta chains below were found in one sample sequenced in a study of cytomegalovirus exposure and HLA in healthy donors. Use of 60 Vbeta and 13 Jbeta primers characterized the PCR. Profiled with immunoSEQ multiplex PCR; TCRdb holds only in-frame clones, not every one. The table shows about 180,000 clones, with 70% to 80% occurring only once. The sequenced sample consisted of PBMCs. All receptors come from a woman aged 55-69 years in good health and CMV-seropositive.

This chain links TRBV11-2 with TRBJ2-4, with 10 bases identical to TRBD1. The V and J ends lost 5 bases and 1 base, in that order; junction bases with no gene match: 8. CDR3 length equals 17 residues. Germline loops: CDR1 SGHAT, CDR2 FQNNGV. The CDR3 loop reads CASSENPGQGAKNIQYF. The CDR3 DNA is TGTGCCAGCAGCGAGAATCCGGGACAGGGGGCCAAAAACATTCAGTACTTC.

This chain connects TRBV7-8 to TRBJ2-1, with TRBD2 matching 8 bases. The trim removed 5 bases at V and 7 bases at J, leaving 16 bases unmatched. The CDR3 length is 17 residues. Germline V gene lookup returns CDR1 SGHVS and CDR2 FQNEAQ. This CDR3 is CASSLVVGRDKRNEQFF. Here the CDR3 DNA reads TGTGCCAGCAGCCTGGTCGTCGGGAGGGATAAGAGAAATGAGCAGTTCTTC.

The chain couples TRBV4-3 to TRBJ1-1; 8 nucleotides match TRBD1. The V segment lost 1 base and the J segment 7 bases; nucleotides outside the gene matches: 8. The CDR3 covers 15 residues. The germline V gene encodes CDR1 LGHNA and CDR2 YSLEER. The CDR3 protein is CASSQARTGGGEAFF. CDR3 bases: TGCGCCAGCAGCCAAGCAAGAACAGGGGGTGGTGAAGCTTTCTTT.

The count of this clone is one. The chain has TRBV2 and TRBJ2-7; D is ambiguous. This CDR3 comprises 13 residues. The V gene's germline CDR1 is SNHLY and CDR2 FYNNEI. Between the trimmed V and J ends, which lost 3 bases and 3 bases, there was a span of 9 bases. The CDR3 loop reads CASSESPIYEQYF. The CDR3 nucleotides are TGTGCCAGCAGTGAGAGTCCAATCTACGAGCAGTACTTC.

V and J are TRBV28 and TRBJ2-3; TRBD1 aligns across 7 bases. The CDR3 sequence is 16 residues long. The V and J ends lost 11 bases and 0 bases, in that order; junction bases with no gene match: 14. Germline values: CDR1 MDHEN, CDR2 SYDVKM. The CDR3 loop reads CAGSDEGAPSTDTQYF. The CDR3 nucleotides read TGTGCCGGAAGTGACGAGGGGGCGCCTAGCACAGATACGCAGTATTTT.

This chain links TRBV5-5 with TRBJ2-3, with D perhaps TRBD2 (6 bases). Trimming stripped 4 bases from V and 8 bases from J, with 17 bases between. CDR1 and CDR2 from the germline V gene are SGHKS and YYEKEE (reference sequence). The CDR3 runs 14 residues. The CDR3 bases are TGTGCCAGCAGCCTTGGGGGGACTCTGGGTACGCAGTATTTT. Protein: CASSLGGTLGTQYF. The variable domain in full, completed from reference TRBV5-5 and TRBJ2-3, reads DAGVTQSPTHLIKTRGQQVTLRCSPISGHKSVSWYQQVLGQGPQFIFQYYEKEERGRGNFPDRFSARQFPNYSSELNVNALLLGDSALYLCASSLGGTLGTQYFGPGTRLTVL.

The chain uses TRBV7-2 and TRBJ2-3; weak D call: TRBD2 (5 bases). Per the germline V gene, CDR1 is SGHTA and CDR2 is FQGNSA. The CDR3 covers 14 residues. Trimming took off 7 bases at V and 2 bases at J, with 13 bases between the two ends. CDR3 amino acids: CASNPAGNTDTQYF. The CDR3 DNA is TGTGCCAGCAACCCGGCGGGTAACACAGATACGCAGTATTTT.

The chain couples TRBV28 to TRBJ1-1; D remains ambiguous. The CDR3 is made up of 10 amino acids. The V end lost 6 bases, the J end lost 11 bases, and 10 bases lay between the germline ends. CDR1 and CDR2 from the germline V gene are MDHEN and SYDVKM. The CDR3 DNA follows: TGTGCCAGCAGCGACGGGAATGCTTTCTTT. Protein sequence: CASSDGNAFF.

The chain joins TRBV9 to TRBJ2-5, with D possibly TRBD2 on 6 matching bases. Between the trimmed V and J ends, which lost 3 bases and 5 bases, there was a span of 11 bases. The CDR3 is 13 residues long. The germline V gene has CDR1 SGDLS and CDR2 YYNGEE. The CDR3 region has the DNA TGTGCCAGCAGCGCCGGGGACTCGGAGACCCAGTACTTC. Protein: CASSAGDSETQYF.

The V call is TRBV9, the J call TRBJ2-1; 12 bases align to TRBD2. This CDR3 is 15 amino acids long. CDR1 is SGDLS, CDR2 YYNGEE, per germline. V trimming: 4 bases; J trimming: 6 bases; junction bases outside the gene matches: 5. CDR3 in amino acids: CASSPRTSGINEQFF. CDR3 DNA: TGTGCCAGCAGCCCTCGGACTAGCGGGATCAATGAGCAGTTCTTC.

CDR3 region: CASNGGVGNTEAFF. The CDR3 DNA follows: TGTGCCAGCAACGGAGGGGTCGGGAACACTGAAGCTTTCTTT. The V and J genes are TRBV2 and TRBJ1-1; D is perhaps TRBD1 (5 bases). The V end was cut by 7 bases, the J end by 1 base, with 13 bases between. CDR1 and CDR2 (germline): SNHLY, FYNNEI. This CDR3 is built from 14 residues.

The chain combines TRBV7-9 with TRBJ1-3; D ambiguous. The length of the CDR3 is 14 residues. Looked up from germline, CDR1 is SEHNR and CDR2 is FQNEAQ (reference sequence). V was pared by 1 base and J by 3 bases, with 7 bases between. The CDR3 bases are TGTGCCAGCAGCTTAGGTCCGGGTGGAAACACCATATATTTT. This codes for CASSLGPGGNTIYF.

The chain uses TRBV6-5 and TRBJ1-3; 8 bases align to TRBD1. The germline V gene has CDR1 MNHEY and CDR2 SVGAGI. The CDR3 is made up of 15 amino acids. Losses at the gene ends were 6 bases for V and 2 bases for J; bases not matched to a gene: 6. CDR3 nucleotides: TGTGCCAGCAGGCTACAGGGGGTAGCTGGAAACACCATATATTTT. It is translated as CASRLQGVAGNTIYF.